The 28 T cell receptor beta chains below were found in one sample sequenced in a study of T cell responses to AZD1222 COVID-19 vaccine. The table came from immunoSEQ multiplex PCR; TCRdb's copy has only in-frame clones and leaves some out. The sample contains about 93,000 clones, roughly nine tenths of which appear only once. The sample here was peripheral blood, taken 28 days after the second AZD1222 dose. The receptors were gathered from an adult who received the AZD1222 COVID-19 vaccine.

The chain recombines TRBV7-3 with TRBJ2-7; 9 bases are shared with TRBD2. V gave up 5 bases and J gave up 3 bases; unmatched junction bases: 14. CDR1 and CDR2 (germline): SGHTA, FQGTGA. CDR3 length equals 17 residues. This CDR3 reads CASSPPGGGGAFYEQYF. CDR3 nucleotide sequence: TGTGCCAGCAGCCCCCCCGGGGGCGGGGGGGCCTTCTACGAGCAGTACTTC.

The CDR3 DNA sequence: TGCAGCGTTGAAGATCACAACGGACTAGCCAAAAACATTCAGTACTTC. Translation gives CSVEDHNGLAKNIQYF. V and J are TRBV29-1 and TRBJ2-4; D possibly corresponds to TRBD2 (5 bases). The V end lost 0 bases, the J end lost 0 bases, and 12 bases lay between the germline ends. Germline CDR1 reads SQVTM; CDR2 reads ANQGSEA. This CDR3 spans 16 amino acids.

The chain is built from TRBV2 and TRBJ1-1; D is undetermined. CDR3 size: 13 residues. With 6 bases removed from V and 1 base from J, the gap between germline ends came to 9 bases. In germline, CDR1 is SNHLY, CDR2 FYNNEI. DNA for the CDR3: TGTGCCAGCAGAGATAATAAGAACACTGAAGCTTTCTTT. This codes for CASRDNKNTEAFF.

The gene calls are TRBV19 and TRBJ1-1, with TRBD1 identical over 7 bases. The CDR3 contains 15 residues. Germline V gene data show CDR1 as LNHDA and CDR2 as SQIVND (reference sequence). V trimming: 6 bases; J trimming: 2 bases; junction bases outside the gene matches: 9. The CDR3 sequence: CASRRIGTANTEAFF. The CDR3 bases are TGTGCCAGTAGGCGCATCGGGACAGCAAACACTGAAGCTTTCTTT.

Comments on this clone: The sample carries other DNA sequences with the same CDR3. The chain has TRBV18 and TRBJ2-4; D call uncertain. CDR1 and CDR2 (germline): KGHSH, LQKENI. CDR3 length: 16 residues. Trimming stripped 0 bases from V and 0 bases from J, with 9 bases between. The CDR3 nucleotides read TGTGCCAGCTCACCACCGAACCCCGGAGCCAAAAACATTCAGTACTTC. Translation: CASSPPNPGAKNIQYF.

This chain joins TRBV27 and TRBJ1-2; perhaps TRBD1 as D (5 bases). V was trimmed by 2 bases and J by 10 bases, leaving 14 bases between them. The V gene's germline CDR1 is MNHEY and CDR2 SMNVEV (reference sequence). The CDR3 runs 13 residues. CDR3 in DNA: TGTGCCAGCAGTTTACTTCCCCAGGGCCACTACACCTTC. Its protein product is CASSLLPQGHYTF.

The chain carries TRBV19 and TRBJ1-2; D is possibly TRBD1 (5 bases). The V end was cut by 7 bases, the J end by 1 base, with 13 bases between. This CDR3 spans 14 amino acids. The germline CDR1 and CDR2 sequences are LNHDA and SQIVND (reference sequence). The DNA for the CDR3 is TGTGCCAGTACCATAGGGACCCTTAACTATGGCTACACCTTC. Amino acids: CASTIGTLNYGYTF.

This chain joins TRBV19 and TRBJ1-5; no definite D call. Germline V gene sequence: CDR1 LNHDA, CDR2 SQIVND (reference sequence). This CDR3 spans 17 amino acids. V gave up 6 bases and J gave up 7 bases, with 25 bases separating them. The CDR3, as DNA: TGTGCCAGTAGGGCTGTCCTAAGTCGAGCCCCAGGACAGCCCCAGCATTTT. Its protein is CASRAVLSRAPGQPQHF.

Note on this clone: Sequence at one end of the junction differs from germline and may be a read error. The chain employs TRBV12-5 and TRBJ1-1, with unresolved D. The CDR3 consists of 14 residues. The germline CDR1 and CDR2 sequences are LGHNT and FRNRAP. The CDR3 bases are TGTGCTAGTCGTTTCAGTGGTAGCGGCACTGAAGCTTTCTTT. The encoded protein is CASRFSGSGTEAFF.

The V call is TRBV5-6, the J call TRBJ2-5; 13 bases line up with TRBD2. Germline CDR1 is SGHDT and CDR2 is YYEEEE. The CDR3 contains 15 residues. Trimming took 4 bases from V and 4 from J; bases not matched to a gene: 4. CDR3 coding DNA: TGTGCCAGCAGCCGAGGGACTAGCGGGATAGAGACCCAGTACTTC. Its translation: CASSRGTSGIETQYF.

The chain recombines TRBV20-1 with TRBJ1-1; a possible D gene is TRBD1 (5 bases). V was cut by 3 bases and J by 5 bases, with 13 bases left in between. Looked up from germline, CDR1 is DFQATT and CDR2 is SNEGSKA (reference sequence). The CDR3 length is 13 residues. CDR3 sequence reads: CSASKDTNTEAFF. DNA of the CDR3: TGCAGTGCTAGTAAGGACACAAATACTGAAGCTTTCTTT.

For the CDR3, the DNA is TGTGCCAGCAGCGTCGGGGGATCGAACACCGGGGAGCTGTTTTTT. Protein: CASSVGGSNTGELFF. This rearrangement joins TRBV5-4 to TRBJ2-2; TRBD2 is a possible D gene (6 bases). The V and J ends lost 4 bases and 0 bases respectively, with 10 bases between them. The germline V gene encodes CDR1 SGHNT and CDR2 YYREEE (reference sequence). CDR3 length: 15 amino acids.

This clone was recorded only once. The CDR3 bases are TGTGCCAGCAGAAAACAGGGGGTATTCTACGAGCAGTACTTC. It is translated as CASRKQGVFYEQYF. J is TRBJ2-7 and V is TRBV6-5, with 8 bases lining up with TRBD1. CDR3 length: 14 amino acids. Germline V CDR1 and CDR2: MNHEY, SVGAGI. V was pared by 6 bases and J by 3 bases, with 7 bases of the junction left unmatched.

This clone has just one count. Here the CDR3 reads CASSLGGDRGRPQHF. CDR3 DNA: TGTGCCAGCAGCTTAGGCGGGGACAGGGGAAGGCCCCAGCATTTT. This chain connects TRBV7-8 to TRBJ1-5; 10 bases align to TRBD1. This CDR3 spans 15 amino acids. V gave up 1 base and J gave up 9 bases; unmatched junction bases: 6. CDR1 and CDR2 from the germline V gene are SGHVS and FQNEAQ.

Worth noting for this clone: The DNA is omitted, as the CDR3 cannot be located on it reliably, and the CDR3 follows TCRdb's listing. The V and J genes are TRBV7-9 and TRBJ2-7; TRBD2 reflects the table's D call only, with no check against the DNA. Germline V CDR1 and CDR2: SEHNR, FQNEAQ (reference sequence). Termini included, the CDR3 measures 13 amino acids. CDR3 sequence reads: CASSLVAAGSLYF.

This clone was seen only a few times. V is TRBV14 and J is TRBJ2-5; tentatively, D is TRBD1 (5 bases). The CDR3 is made up of 15 amino acids. V lost 4 bases, J lost 2 bases, and 14 bases lay in between. Germline V lookup: CDR1 SGHDN, CDR2 FVKESK. Here the CDR3 DNA reads TGTGCCAGCAGCCTAACTACAGGTCCACAAGAGACCCAGTACTTC. It encodes CASSLTTGPQETQYF.

The V and J genes are TRBV7-2 and TRBJ2-6, with D uncertain. The V gene's germline CDR1 is SGHTA and CDR2 FQGNSA. V was pared by 3 bases and J by 5 bases, with 5 bases between. This CDR3 comprises 13 residues. The CDR3 DNA reads TGTGCCAGCAGCTTGGGGTGGGCCAACGTCCTGACTTTC. As protein: CASSLGWANVLTF. Looking up the rest from reference TRBV7-2 and TRBJ2-6 gives the full variable domain: GAGVSQSPSNKVTEKGKDVELRCDPISGHTALYWYRQSLGQGLEFLIYFQGNSAPDKSGLPSDRFSAERTGGSVSTLTIQRTQQEDSAVYLCASSLGWANVLTFGAGSRLTVL.

The rearrangement links TRBV19 to TRBJ2-2, with 12 bases that match TRBD1. V lost 3 bases to trimming and J lost 5 bases; unmatched junction nucleotides: 4. The CDR3 consists of 16 residues. The V gene's germline CDR1 is LNHDA and CDR2 SQIVND (reference sequence). The CDR3 coding sequence is TGTGCCAGTAGTATCGGGACAGGGGGCTTTACCGGGGAGCTGTTTTTT. This translates into CASSIGTGGFTGELFF.

The chain employs TRBV6-5 and TRBJ1-2; perhaps TRBD1 as D (6 bases). With 0 bases removed from V and 2 bases from J, the gap between germline ends came to 7 bases. Germline V gene sequence: CDR1 MNHEY, CDR2 SVGAGI. CDR3 size: 14 residues. The CDR3 DNA reads TGTGCCAGCAGTTACTCGAGGGGGAACTATGGCTACACCTTC. Amino acids: CASSYSRGNYGYTF.

The table lists this clone with a few counts. This chain uses TRBV7-9 with TRBJ1-2; D is possibly TRBD1 (6 bases). There are 14 residues in the CDR3. Trimming cost V 4 bases and J 3 bases, with 12 bases left between them. Germline V lookup: CDR1 SEHNR, CDR2 FQNEAQ (reference sequence). DNA of the CDR3: TGTGCCAGCAGCTCCCCGGGACACTACTATGGCTACACCTTC. Translated: CASSSPGHYYGYTF.

The chain employs TRBV7-9 and TRBJ1-6; 8 nucleotides agree with TRBD1. The CDR3 extends over 17 amino acids. From germline, CDR1 is SEHNR and CDR2 FQNEAQ (reference sequence). The ends lost 1 base at V and 6 bases at J; junction bases unmatched: 8. Written as DNA, the CDR3 is TGTGCCAGCAGCTTAGGTTTGGGAGACAGGGGTAATTCACCCCTCCACTTT. It yields the protein CASSLGLGDRGNSPLHF.

The chain couples TRBV18 to TRBJ1-1, with 8 bases matching TRBD1. The CDR3 runs to 17 residues. Germline lookup yields CDR1 KGHSH and CDR2 LQKENI. Trimming took 0 bases from V and 0 from J; bases not matched to a gene: 6. CDR3 coding DNA: TGTGCCAGCTCACCACCGGACAGGGTAGGATTGAACACTGAAGCTTTCTTT. It specifies CASSPPDRVGLNTEAFF.

This clone has just one count. The chain links TRBV27 to TRBJ1-6, with D possibly TRBD1 on 6 matching bases. There are 16 residues in the CDR3. Germline-derived CDR1 and CDR2 are MNHEY and SMNVEV (reference sequence). V lost 0 bases and J 10 bases, leaving 16 bases between the germline ends. CDR3 sequence: CASSLSPGAGASPLHF. DNA of the CDR3: TGTGCCAGCAGTTTATCCCCCGGCGCAGGGGCGTCACCCCTCCACTTT.

The chain joins TRBV5-6 to TRBJ1-2; TRBD1 is a possible D gene (5 bases). This CDR3 is 14 amino acids long. Germline V gives CDR1 SGHDT, CDR2 YYEEEE. V was cut by 4 bases and J by 1 base, with 11 bases left in between. CDR3 sequence: CASSPLDSNYGYTF. The CDR3 DNA reads as TGTGCCAGCAGCCCACTCGACAGTAACTATGGCTACACCTTC. The whole variable domain, filled in from reference TRBV5-6 and TRBJ1-2, reads DAGVTQSPTHLIKTRGQQVTLRCSPKSGHDTVSWYQQALGQGPQFIFQYYEEEERQRGNFPDRFSGHQFPNYSSELNVNALLLGDSALYLCASSPLDSNYGYTFGSGTRLTVV.

The chain has TRBV15 and TRBJ2-7; TRBD1 matches 12 bases. This CDR3 region has 16 residues. In germline, CDR1 is LNHNV, CDR2 YYDKDF (reference sequence). J gave up 5 bases and V 0 bases, and 5 bases lay outside the gene matches. CDR3 residues: CATSRDMGQGAHEQYF. The DNA of the CDR3 is TGTGCCACCAGCAGAGATATGGGACAGGGGGCCCACGAGCAGTACTTC. Full variable domain (missing parts from reference TRBV15 and TRBJ2-7): DAMVIQNPRYQVTQFGKPVTLSCSQTLNHNVMYWYQQKSSQAPKLLFHYYDKDFNNEADTPDNFQSRRPNTSFCFLDIRSPGLGDTAMYLCATSRDMGQGAHEQYFGPGTRLTVT.

CDR3 protein: CASSLIVSGGPTGELFF. CDR3 DNA: TGTGCCAGCAGCTTAATTGTGAGCGGGGGGCCCACCGGGGAGCTGTTTTTT. The chain has TRBV3-1 (or the pseudogene TRBV3-2) and TRBJ2-2; 9 bases map to TRBD2. CDR1 is LGHDT and CDR2 is YNNKEL in the germline V gene (reference sequence). The V segment lost 5 bases and the J segment 4 bases; nucleotides outside the gene matches: 11. This CDR3 is 17 amino acids long.

The genes are TRBV18 and TRBJ1-2; D unclear. The CDR3 consists of 14 residues. The V end lost 6 bases, the J end lost 4 bases, and 15 bases lay between the germline ends. Germline values: CDR1 KGHSH, CDR2 LQKENI. CDR3 in DNA: TGTGCCAGCTCCCCCGGTAGCAACGGCTATGGCTACACCTTC. Protein sequence: CASSPGSNGYGYTF. The full variable domain, completed using reference TRBV18 and TRBJ1-2, is NAGVMQNPRHLVRRRGQEARLRCSPMKGHSHVYWYRQLPEEGLKFMVYLQKENIIDESGMPKERFSAEFPKEGPSILRIQQVVRGDSAAYFCASSPGSNGYGYTFGSGTRLTVV.

The gene calls are TRBV4-1 and TRBJ2-7, with a tentative D call TRBD2 (7 bases). The germline V gene has CDR1 MGHRA and CDR2 YSYEKL. V dropped 0 bases and J dropped 3 bases, with 15 bases sitting between them. The CDR3 loop spans 16 amino acids. CDR3 protein: CASSQDGRGGGYEQYF. The CDR3, as DNA: TGCGCCAGCAGCCAAGATGGACGGGGAGGGGGCTACGAGCAGTACTTC.